The 18 T cell receptor beta chains given below trace back to one sample, sequenced in a study of early T cells in non-severe SARS-CoV-2 infection. One entry per CDR3 protein, called by TCRdb with MiXCR from the 5' RACE reads. Among 85,000 to 100,000 distinct CDR3 sequences listed, 11% were seen once. Sequenced material: whole blood, taken at baseline. The receptors were gathered from an adult who was a healthcare worker with PCR-confirmed SARS-CoV-2 infection or an uninfected control (not recorded which).

This clonotype was seen more than once but under ten times. The junction departs from the called germline gene at one end, perhaps through a read error. The chain combines TRBV28 with TRBJ1-6, with D uncertain. CDR3 length: 13 residues. Germline CDR1 and CDR2: MDHEN and SYDVKM. CDR3 region: CASRRTNAGKSTF. In DNA form, the CDR3 reads TGTGCCAGCAGACGCACCAATGCAGGCAAATCAACCTTT.

This clonotype was counted many times. The chain joins TRBV13 to TRBJ1-4; D ambiguous. The CDR3 loop spans 14 amino acids. Trimming pared 5 bases from V and 7 bases from J, leaving 14 bases between. Germline V lookup: CDR1 PRHDT, CDR2 FYEKMQ (reference sequence). The CDR3 here is CASSPDPAGEKLFF. The CDR3 nucleotides read TGTGCCAGCAGCCCGGACCCAGCTGGTGAAAAACTGTTTTTT. Looking up the rest from reference TRBV13 and TRBJ1-4 gives the full variable domain: AAGVIQSPRHLIKEKRETATLKCYPIPRHDTVYWYQQGPGQDPQFLISFYEKMQSDKGSIPDRFSAQQFSDYHSELNMSSLELGDSALYFCASSPDPAGEKLFFGSGTQLSVL.

The sample holds many counts of this clonotype. The chain combines TRBV28 with TRBJ2-2; tentatively, D is TRBD1 (5 bases). CDR3 size: 14 residues. Germline CDR1 and CDR2: MDHEN and SYDVKM. V was shortened by 6 bases and J by 1 base, with 9 bases between the two germline ends. CDR3 loop: CASRPGQNTGELFF. The CDR3 bases are TGTGCCAGCAGGCCTGGACAGAACACCGGGGAGCTGTTTTTT.

The chain joins TRBV27 to TRBJ2-1, with D uncertain. The CDR3 length is 13 residues. Germline lookup yields CDR1 MNHEY and CDR2 SMNVEV (reference sequence). Trimming took 1 base from V and 5 from J, leaving 6 bases between them. The CDR3 nucleotides are TGTGCCAGCAGTTTATTTAGCAACAATGAGCAGTTCTTC. Translation gives CASSLFSNNEQFF.

In this sample, this clonotype turned up a few times. The V and J genes are TRBV7-9 and TRBJ2-1; possible D gene TRBD1, 6 bases. Looked up from germline, CDR1 is SEHNR and CDR2 is FQNEAQ (reference sequence). This CDR3 contains 12 residues. V lost 11 bases, J lost 6 bases, and 14 bases lay in between. The CDR3 nucleotides are TGTGCCGGGGTCACAGGGTTCAATGAGCAGTTCTTC. Translating it yields CAGVTGFNEQFF.

This clonotype turned up a few times. The rearrangement links TRBV5-4 to TRBJ1-4; D is unclear. Germline CDR1 and CDR2: SGHNT and YYREEE (reference sequence). V dropped 3 bases and J dropped 6 bases, with 12 bases sitting between them. This CDR3 is 14 amino acids long. CDR3 sequence (DNA): TGTGCCAGCAGCTCCGCGGGCCGGGATGAAAAACTGTTTTTT. It encodes CASSSAGRDEKLFF.

This clonotype was observed a handful of times. This sequence joins TRBV20-1 and TRBJ2-5; perhaps TRBD2 as D (6 bases). This CDR3 is 14 amino acids long. V lost 1 base and J lost 0, with 9 bases in between. The germline V gene has CDR1 DFQATT and CDR2 SNEGSKA (reference sequence). As DNA, the CDR3 is TGCAGTGCTAGAGGCCGGGACTACCAAGAGACCCAGTACTTC. This translates into CSARGRDYQETQYF.

This clonotype was detected many times. The chain joins TRBV5-1 to TRBJ2-5; no reliable D call. CDR3 length: 13 amino acids. Germline V gene data show CDR1 as SGHRS and CDR2 as YFSETQ. V lost 2 bases and J lost 2, with 7 bases in between. CDR3 nucleotides: TGCGCCAGCAGCTTCCAAGGGCAAGAGACCCAGTACTTC. It is translated as CASSFQGQETQYF.

In this sample, this clonotype turned up a few times. The rearrangement uses TRBV9 and TRBJ2-2; D is tentatively TRBD1 or TRBD2 (5 bases each). Trimming removed 0 bases at V and 5 bases at J, with 11 bases between. Germline CDR1 reads SGDLS; CDR2 reads YYNGEE. CDR3 length: 15 amino acids. As DNA, the CDR3 is TGTGCCAGCAGCGTAGGAGGGGTTAAGACCGGGGAGCTGTTTTTT. As protein: CASSVGGVKTGELFF.

A few counts support this clonotype. This chain uses TRBV20-1 with TRBJ2-7; 9 bases are shared with TRBD2. The CDR3 runs 14 residues. V lost 4 bases to trimming and J lost 3 bases; unmatched junction nucleotides: 7. The germline CDR1 and CDR2 sequences are DFQATT and SNEGSKA (reference sequence). The CDR3 coding sequence is TGCAGTGCTATGTATAGCGGGGGTATCTACGAGCAGTACTTC. Amino acids: CSAMYSGGIYEQYF.

This clonotype was seen more than once but under ten times. The J gene is TRBJ2-5, the V gene TRBV20-1, with a weak D call TRBD2 (5 bases). The CDR3 covers 14 residues. Trimming removed 5 bases from V and 4 bases from J, with 17 bases in between. The germline CDR1 and CDR2 sequences are DFQATT and SNEGSKA (reference sequence). CDR3 loop: CSAPEARTRETQYF. The CDR3 DNA reads TGCAGTGCTCCGGAGGCCCGGACGAGAGAGACCCAGTACTTC.

V is TRBV29-1 and J is TRBJ2-1; perhaps TRBD2 as D (5 bases). CDR1 SQVTM and CDR2 ANQGSEA come from the germline V gene. Trimming removed 5 bases at V and 5 bases at J, with 7 bases between. The CDR3 sequence is 11 residues long. This CDR3 reads CSVPGDNEQFF. CDR3 DNA sequence: TGCAGCGTTCCCGGGGACAATGAGCAGTTCTTC.

This clonotype was found a few times. The chain carries TRBV7-2 and TRBJ1-3, with 7 bases lining up with TRBD1. There are 15 residues in the CDR3. From germline, CDR1 is SGHTA and CDR2 FQGNSA. The V and J ends lost 4 bases and 6 bases, in that order; junction bases with no gene match: 9. The CDR3 bases are TGTGCCAGCAGCTCCATAAGGACAGGCCAAAACACCATATATTTT. Protein: CASSSIRTGQNTIYF.

This clonotype has more than one count but fewer than ten. The J gene is TRBJ2-7, the V gene TRBV12-3 or TRBV12-4; TRBD1 aligns across 8 bases. J lost 1 base, V lost 5 bases, and 19 bases had no gene match. The CDR3 spans 19 residues. In DNA, the CDR3 is TGTGCCAGCAGTCCCCGGGGCAGGGGGCTCCTATTATTGTCCTACGAGCAGTACTTC. Translation: CASSPRGRGLLLLSYEQYF.

This clonotype was picked up a small number of times. The chain recombines TRBV5-1 with TRBJ2-1; 10 positions agree with TRBD2. Unmatched junction bases numbered 15, after V lost 4 bases and J lost 2 bases. Germline CDR1 SGHRS, CDR2 YFSETQ. The CDR3 has 19 amino acids. In nucleotides, the CDR3 is TGCGCCAGCAGCCCGGCACCCCGGACTAGCGGATTGACCTACAATGAGCAGTTCTTC. Translation gives CASSPAPRTSGLTYNEQFF. Looking up the rest from reference TRBV5-1 and TRBJ2-1 gives the full variable domain: KAGVTQTPRYLIKTRGQQVTLSCSPISGHRSVSWYQQTPGQGLQFLFEYFSETQRNKGNFPGRFSGRQFSNSRSEMNVSTLELGDSALYLCASSPAPRTSGLTYNEQFFGPGTRLTVL.

There are many counts of this clonotype. V usage is TRBV19 and J usage is TRBJ1-2; 8 bases fit TRBD1. Germline CDR1 reads LNHDA; CDR2 reads SQIVND (reference sequence). Trimming cost V 4 bases and J 4 bases; bases outside gene matches: 5. This CDR3 region has 14 residues. The CDR3 spells CASSSWDRTYGYTF. The DNA of the CDR3 is TGTGCCAGTAGTAGTTGGGACAGGACCTATGGCTACACCTTC.

CDR3 in DNA: TGTGCCAGCAGCCAGGCGGGGGAACCCATGGATACGCAGTATTTT. Its protein product is CASSQAGEPMDTQYF. V is TRBV14 and J is TRBJ2-3; TRBD2 agrees at 7 bases. The CDR3 is 15 amino acids. Trimming removed 3 bases from V and 6 bases from J; junction bases left unmatched: 9. Germline-derived CDR1 and CDR2 are SGHDN and FVKESK.

This chain uses TRBV20-1 with TRBJ2-7; no clear D gene. The germline CDR1 and CDR2 sequences are DFQATT and SNEGSKA (reference sequence). CDR3 length: 14 residues. V lost 1 base and J lost 0, with 10 bases in between. Written as DNA, the CDR3 is TGCAGTGCTAGAGGTTTAGCTAGCTCCTACGAGCAGTACTTC. It codes for CSARGLASSYEQYF.